The 27 T cell receptor beta chains listed next were all sequenced from one sample in a study of T cell repertoires in cytomegalovirus infection (dated by TCRdb to between 2018 and 2021). For sequencing, an Illumina HiSeq 1500 was employed. TCRdb reworked the public reads: Q25 trimming with fastp, MiXCR clone assembly, productive beta chains retained. Each CDR3 protein gets just one entry, which takes the most common genes and DNA from the rows behind it. The sample table records roughly 280,000 distinct CDR3 sequences; roughly an eighth of these occur just once. The top ten hold around 8.7% of the sample. The sample was PBMCs. The receptors stem from a human donor in good health (CMV status not recorded). Some clones in this sample may be carry-over from other donors' samples.

A few counts support this clonotype. The chain recombines TRBV6-5 with TRBJ1-6, with D unresolved. CDR3 size: 16 residues. Germline loops: CDR1 MNHEY, CDR2 SVGAGI. Deletions cut 4 bases from V and 3 bases from J, with 13 bases between. The CDR3 reads CASSLAKIDYNSPLHF. The CDR3 coding sequence is TGTGCCAGCAGTTTGGCCAAGATTGACTATAATTCACCCCTCCACTTT.

This clonotype has only a few counts. The chain carries TRBV19 and TRBJ1-5; TRBD1 might be the D (5 bases). Per the germline V gene, CDR1 is LNHDA and CDR2 is SQIVND (reference sequence). There are 13 residues in the CDR3. Trimming left V 7 bases short and J 9 bases short, with 16 bases between. CDR3: CASMGTLAGPQHF. As DNA, the CDR3 is TGTGCCAGTATGGGGACCCTTGCGGGGCCCCAGCATTTT.

About this clonotype: One junction end does not reproduce the germline sequence, and a read error may be involved. The chain is built from TRBV25-1 and TRBJ2-7; 9 bases map to TRBD1. Germline V CDR1 and CDR2: MGHDK, SYGVNS. CDR3 length: 15 residues. The CDR3 sequence: CASSDELRDRDEHYF. In nucleotides, the CDR3 is TGTGCCAGCAGTGATGAACTCCGGGACAGGGACGAGCACTACTTC.

CDR3 coding DNA: TGCAGTGCTAGAGATCCCCGCGAACTAGCGGATTCCTACGAGCAGTACTTC. Encoded protein: CSARDPRELADSYEQYF. The V gene is TRBV20-1, the J gene TRBJ2-7; TRBD2 aligns across 8 bases. The CDR3 extends over 17 amino acids. CDR1 and CDR2 (germline): DFQATT, SNEGSKA (reference sequence). V was clipped by 0 bases and J by 1 base; unmatched bases: 11.

This chain joins TRBV2 and TRBJ1-5, with D possibly being TRBD1 (6 bases). Looked up from germline, CDR1 is SNHLY and CDR2 is FYNNEI. The V gene lost 6 bases and the J gene lost 4 bases, with 10 bases spanning the gap. This CDR3 contains 13 residues. CDR3 loop: CASSWDMNQPQHF. The CDR3 DNA reads TGTGCCAGCAGCTGGGACATGAATCAGCCCCAGCATTTT.

This clonotype was recorded at least ten times. A junction boundary mismatches the germline segment, possibly from a read error. V and J are TRBV2 and TRBJ2-7; 7 bases align to TRBD2. The length of the CDR3 is 10 residues. Germline CDR1 SNHLY, CDR2 FYNNEI. CDR3 sequence: CASRAGTKNF. The CDR3 nucleotides read TGTGCCAGCAGAGCCGGGACTAAGAATTTC.

The V and J genes are TRBV6-2 or TRBV6-3 and TRBJ1-3; tentative D call: TRBD1 (5 bases). Per the germline V gene, CDR1 is MNHEY and CDR2 is SVGEGT. V lost 6 bases and J lost 4, with 22 bases in between. CDR3 length equals 17 residues. The CDR3 DNA reads TGTGCCAGCAGAAGGAACAACGCCGGGACCGTCGGAAACACCATATATTTT. Protein: CASRRNNAGTVGNTIYF.

This sequence joins TRBV28 and TRBJ1-3; possibly TRBD1 for D (5 bases). This CDR3 contains 14 residues. Looked up from germline, CDR1 is MDHEN and CDR2 is SYDVKM. The V end lost 7 bases, the J end lost 0 bases, and 10 bases lay between the germline ends. The CDR3 loop is CASTGRGSGNTIYF. The CDR3 DNA follows: TGTGCCAGCACCGGAAGGGGCTCTGGAAACACCATATATTTT.

The chain employs TRBV27 and TRBJ1-1, with D maybe TRBD1 (5 bases). CDR3 size: 14 residues. Germline V gives CDR1 MNHEY, CDR2 SMNVEV (reference sequence). The germline V and J ends were trimmed by 3 bases and 3 bases, with 11 bases remaining between them. This CDR3 is CASSFERGDTEAFF. CDR3 sequence (DNA): TGTGCCAGCAGTTTTGAGAGGGGCGACACTGAAGCTTTCTTT.

The chain links TRBV24-1 to TRBJ1-5; D unresolved. The CDR3 has 12 residues. Per the germline V gene, CDR1 is KGHDR and CDR2 is SFDVKD. Trimming took off 4 bases at V and 7 bases at J, with 7 bases between the two ends. Written as DNA, the CDR3 is TGTGCCACCAGTGAGCCTCTCCAGCCCCAGCATTTT. The encoded protein is CATSEPLQPQHF.

This clonotype was seen at least ten times. The V and J genes are TRBV27 and TRBJ1-1; D ambiguous. V was shortened by 4 bases and J by 1 base, with 7 bases between the two germline ends. CDR3 length equals 13 residues. Germline values: CDR1 MNHEY, CDR2 SMNVEV (reference sequence). This chain's CDR3 is CASSWRRNTEAFF. Written as DNA, the CDR3 is TGTGCCAGCAGTTGGAGGAGGAACACTGAAGCTTTCTTT.

The V call is TRBV20-1, the J call TRBJ2-1; D ambiguous. CDR3 size: 15 residues. The germline V and J ends were trimmed by 4 bases and 1 base, with 14 bases remaining between them. The germline V gene encodes CDR1 DFQATT and CDR2 SNEGSKA (reference sequence). DNA of the CDR3: TGCAGTGCTATGAGCCCGTGGGATTCCTACAATGAGCAGTTCTTC. It encodes CSAMSPWDSYNEQFF.

This clonotype was found a few times. The chain recombines TRBV20-1 with TRBJ2-3; 7 bases align to TRBD1. CDR1 and CDR2 from the germline V gene are DFQATT and SNEGSKA (reference sequence). This CDR3 spans 14 amino acids. V was pared by 3 bases and J by 5 bases, with 8 bases of the junction left unmatched. Here the CDR3 DNA reads TGCAGTGCTAGCCGAGGGGGCGCATTAGATACGCAGTATTTT. Its translation: CSASRGGALDTQYF.

This clonotype appeared a few times. V and J are TRBV20-1 and TRBJ1-5; D call uncertain. Per germline, CDR1 DFQATT and CDR2 SNEGSKA (reference sequence). V lost 4 bases and J lost 1, with 20 bases in between. CDR3 length: 17 residues. The CDR3 here is CSAKGPEVVFSNQPQHF. CDR3 bases: TGCAGTGCTAAAGGCCCGGAGGTAGTCTTCAGCAATCAGCCCCAGCATTTT.

This clonotype was observed a few times. The junction and the germline gene differ at one end; a read error may be behind it. This chain connects TRBV19 to TRBJ2-5; TRBD1 or TRBD2 may be the D gene (5 bases each). CDR3 length equals 13 residues. Germline V gene sequence: CDR1 LNHDA, CDR2 SQIVND (reference sequence). The CDR3 reads CASSLDRDALKNF. DNA for the CDR3: TGTGCCAGTAGTCTAGACCGGGACGCACTAAAGAACTTC.

The sample holds a few counts of this clonotype. This sequence joins TRBV14 and TRBJ2-2; D gene uncertain. Germline loops: CDR1 SGHDN, CDR2 FVKESK. The CDR3 sequence is 16 residues long. Between the trimmed V and J ends, which lost 0 bases and 6 bases, there was a span of 14 bases. This CDR3 is CASSQDPTAFAGELFF. CDR3 sequence (DNA): TGTGCCAGCAGCCAAGATCCCACAGCGTTCGCCGGGGAGCTGTTTTTT.

The chain carries TRBV27 and TRBJ2-1, with 10 bases that match TRBD2. J was trimmed by 7 bases and V by 4 bases; bases with no gene match: 10. CDR3 length: 16 residues. From germline, CDR1 is MNHEY and CDR2 SMNVEV (reference sequence). CDR3 sequence (DNA): TGTGCCAGCAGTTCCTACTGGACTAGCGGCCCGAATGAGCAGTTCTTC. Translation gives CASSSYWTSGPNEQFF.

The V and J genes are TRBV20-1 and TRBJ2-5; D is tentatively TRBD1 or TRBD2 (5 bases each). V was clipped by 3 bases and J by 3 bases, with 14 bases between them. CDR1 and CDR2 from the germline V gene are DFQATT and SNEGSKA (reference sequence). The CDR3 is made up of 14 amino acids. Here the CDR3 DNA reads TGCAGTGCTAGCCGGGACGCCCGCGAAGAGACCCAGTACTTC. It yields the protein CSASRDAREETQYF.

This clonotype was seen more than once but under ten times. The chain joins TRBV28 to TRBJ2-7, with 12 nucleotides matching TRBD2. Trimming took 6 bases from V and 4 from J; bases not matched to a gene: 4. The germline V gene has CDR1 MDHEN and CDR2 SYDVKM. The CDR3 is 14 residues long. The CDR3 loop reads CASRASGRAYEQYF. DNA of the CDR3: TGTGCCAGCAGGGCTAGCGGGAGGGCTTACGAGCAGTACTTC.

This clonotype turned up a few times. V is TRBV10-3 and J is TRBJ1-5; D is perhaps TRBD1 (6 bases). The ends were cut back, 8 bases at V and 4 bases at J, with 12 bases in the middle. The CDR3 is made up of 13 amino acids. The V gene's germline CDR1 is ENHRY and CDR2 SYGVKD. The CDR3 spells CAIGLGGNQPQHF. The CDR3, as DNA: TGTGCCATCGGGTTAGGGGGTAATCAGCCCCAGCATTTT.

V usage is TRBV11-2 and J usage is TRBJ2-1; D is uncertain. The CDR3 consists of 13 residues. V gave up 0 bases and J gave up 6 bases, with 6 bases separating them. Germline-derived CDR1 and CDR2 are SGHAT and FQNNGV. The CDR3 loop reads CASSLEFPNEQFF. The CDR3 region has the DNA TGTGCCAGCAGCTTAGAGTTTCCCAATGAGCAGTTCTTC. Looking up the rest from reference TRBV11-2 and TRBJ2-1 gives the full variable domain: EAGVAQSPRYKIIEKRQSVAFWCNPISGHATLYWYQQILGQGPKLLIQFQNNGVVDDSQLPKDRFSAERLKGVDSTLKIQPAKLEDSAVYLCASSLEFPNEQFFGPGTRLTVL.

V is TRBV5-1 and J is TRBJ1-1; the D gene is possibly TRBD1 (5 bases). This CDR3 is built from 14 residues. V dropped 0 bases and J dropped 5 bases, with 11 bases sitting between them. Germline CDR1 is SGHRS and CDR2 is YFSETQ. CDR3 residues: CASSLEFGGTEAFF. Written as DNA, the CDR3 is TGCGCCAGCAGCTTGGAATTCGGGGGGACTGAAGCTTTCTTT. Full variable domain (missing parts from reference TRBV5-1 and TRBJ1-1): KAGVTQTPRYLIKTRGQQVTLSCSPISGHRSVSWYQQTPGQGLQFLFEYFSETQRNKGNFPGRFSGRQFSNSRSEMNVSTLELGDSALYLCASSLEFGGTEAFFGQGTRLTVV.

The sample holds a few counts of this clonotype. The J gene is TRBJ2-7, the V gene TRBV6-1, with D hard to call. Trimming took 5 bases from V and 1 from J, leaving 9 bases between them. The CDR3 consists of 13 residues. Germline V gene lookup returns CDR1 MNHNS and CDR2 SASEGT. The CDR3 bases are TGTGCCAGCAGTTGGGTCGCTTCCTACGAGCAGTACTTC. Its protein product is CASSWVASYEQYF.

This clonotype was detected a few times. The gene calls are TRBV7-6 and TRBJ1-1, with unresolved D. Germline V gene sequence: CDR1 SGHVS, CDR2 FNYEAQ. The CDR3 consists of 12 residues. V lost 5 bases to trimming and J lost 9 bases, with 13 bases between them. The CDR3 loop reads CASSASLTKAFF. The CDR3 region has the DNA TGTGCCAGCAGCGCCTCCTTAACGAAAGCTTTCTTT.

In this sample, this clonotype turned up many times. V is TRBV7-9 and J is TRBJ2-5, with 9 bases fitting TRBD1. The J segment lost 4 bases and the V segment lost 4 bases, leaving 7 bases of the junction unmatched. The CDR3 covers 15 residues. Germline V gene lookup returns CDR1 SEHNR and CDR2 FQNEAQ (reference sequence). This CDR3 is CASSSQGAIGETQYF. DNA of the CDR3: TGTGCCAGCAGCTCACAGGGGGCAATTGGAGAGACCCAGTACTTC. Combining the CDR3 with reference TRBV7-9 and TRBJ2-5 gives the whole variable domain DTGVSQNPRHKITKRGQNVTFRCDPISEHNRLYWYRQTLGQGPEFLTYFQNEAQLEKSRLLSDRFSAERPKGSFSTLEIQRTEQGDSAMYLCASSSQGAIGETQYFGPGTRLLVL.

The rearrangement uses TRBV20-1 and TRBJ2-7; TRBD1 matches at 9 bases. Trimming cost V 0 bases and J 2 bases; bases outside gene matches: 2. This CDR3 has 14 amino acids. Per the germline V gene, CDR1 is DFQATT and CDR2 is SNEGSKA (reference sequence). CDR3 residues: CSAREGQGTYEQYF. DNA for the CDR3: TGCAGTGCTAGAGAGGGACAGGGTACCTACGAGCAGTACTTC.

Regarding this clonotype: A much larger clone differs by one base, so this may be a read error. The chain carries TRBV28 and TRBJ2-4; 7 bases map to TRBD1. Trimming cost V 2 bases and J 3 bases; bases outside gene matches: 7. Germline CDR1 is MDHEN and CDR2 is SYDVKM. CDR3 length equals 16 residues. CDR3 in DNA: TGTGCCAGCAGTTTACGGCAGGGGGACCTCAAAAACATTCAGTACTTC. Residues: CASSLRQGDLKNIQYF.